A single sample gave rise to the 5 T cell receptor beta chains below, sequenced in a study of T cells in localized non-small cell lung cancer. Libraries were prepared by immunoSEQ multiplex PCR; TCRdb keeps only in-frame clonotypes and omits some of them. The sample lists under 20,000 clones; roughly four fifths were seen once. Sequenced material: peripheral blood, taken before any cancer treatment. The receptor source for this set is a female donor of 60 years or more with stage I lung adenocarcinoma.

This chain links TRBV4-1 with TRBJ1-1; TRBD1 agrees at 9 bases. Germline V CDR1 and CDR2: MGHRA, YSYEKL. V gave up 0 bases and J gave up 0 bases; unmatched junction bases: 2. The CDR3 spans 16 residues. CDR3 sequence reads: CASSQEGQGMNTEAFF. The CDR3 DNA is TGCGCCAGCAGCCAAGAGGGACAGGGCATGAACACTGAAGCTTTCTTT.

V gene TRBV2 combines with J gene TRBJ1-1, with TRBD1 matching over 7 bases. Germline CDR1 and CDR2: SNHLY and FYNNEI. V was clipped by 5 bases and J by 2 bases; unmatched bases: 8. The CDR3 sequence is 15 residues long. Here the CDR3 DNA reads TGTGCCAGCAGTTCTCCCGGGACAGCAAACACTGAAGCTTTCTTT. This sequence encodes CASSSPGTANTEAFF. Looking up the rest from reference TRBV2 and TRBJ1-1 gives the full variable domain: EPEVTQTPSHQVTQMGQEVILRCVPISNHLYFYWYRQILGQKVEFLVSFYNNEISEKSEIFDDQFSVERPDGSNFTLKIRSTKLEDSAMYFCASSSPGTANTEAFFGQGTRLTVV.

This chain uses TRBV2 with TRBJ1-3; TRBD1 agrees at 7 bases. This CDR3 has 15 residues. The V gene end was trimmed by 5 bases and the J gene end by 9 bases; junction bases not matched to a gene: 13. Looked up from germline, CDR1 is SNHLY and CDR2 is FYNNEI. As DNA, the CDR3 is TGTGCCAGCAGTACAGGGGATGTCATCCCCAGCACCATATATTTT. It yields the protein CASSTGDVIPSTIYF.

The rearrangement uses TRBV7-9 and TRBJ2-5; 12 nucleotides line up with TRBD2. J was trimmed by 5 bases and V by 5 bases; bases with no gene match: 3. The CDR3 length is 14 residues. The V gene's germline CDR1 is SEHNR and CDR2 FQNEAQ (reference sequence). As DNA, the CDR3 is TGTGCCAGCAGCCGAGGACTAGCGGGGGAGACCCAGTACTTC. Residues: CASSRGLAGETQYF.

The V and J genes are TRBV6-5 and TRBJ1-5, with D uncertain. V was trimmed by 2 bases and J by 6 bases, leaving 11 bases between them. The CDR3 contains 14 residues. Germline V gene lookup returns CDR1 MNHEY and CDR2 SVGAGI. The CDR3 DNA follows: TGTGCCAGCAGTTACGGAAGGGCAGGTCAGCCCCAGCATTTT. Its translation is CASSYGRAGQPQHF.